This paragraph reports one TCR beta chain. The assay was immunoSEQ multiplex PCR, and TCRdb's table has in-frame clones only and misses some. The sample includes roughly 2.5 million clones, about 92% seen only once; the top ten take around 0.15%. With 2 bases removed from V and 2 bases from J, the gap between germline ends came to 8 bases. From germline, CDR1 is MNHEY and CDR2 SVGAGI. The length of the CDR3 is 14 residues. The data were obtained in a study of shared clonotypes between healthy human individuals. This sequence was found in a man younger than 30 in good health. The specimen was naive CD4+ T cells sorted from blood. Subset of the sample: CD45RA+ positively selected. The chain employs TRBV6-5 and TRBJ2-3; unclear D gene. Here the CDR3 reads CASSYRQNTDTQYF. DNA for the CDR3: TGTGCCAGCAGTTACCGGCAAAACACAGATACGCAGTATTTT.